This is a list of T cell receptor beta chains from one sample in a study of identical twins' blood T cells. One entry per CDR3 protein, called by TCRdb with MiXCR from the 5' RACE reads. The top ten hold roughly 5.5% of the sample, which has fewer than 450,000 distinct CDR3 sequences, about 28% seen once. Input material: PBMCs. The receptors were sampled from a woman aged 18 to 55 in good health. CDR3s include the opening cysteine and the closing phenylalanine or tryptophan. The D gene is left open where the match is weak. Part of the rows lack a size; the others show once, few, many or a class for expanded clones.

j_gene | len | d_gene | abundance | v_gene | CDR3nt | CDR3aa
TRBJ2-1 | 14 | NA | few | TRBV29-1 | TGCAGCGTTACGGGGGGCGCTAATAACAATGAGCAGTTCTTC | CSVTGGANNNEQFF
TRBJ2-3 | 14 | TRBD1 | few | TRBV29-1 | TGCAGCGTCAAGGGACAGGGAAGCACAGATACGCAGTATTTT | CSVKGQGSTDTQYF
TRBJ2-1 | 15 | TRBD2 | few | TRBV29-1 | TGCAGCGGCAGTTTGTGGACTAGCGGATACAATGAGCAGTTCTTC | CSGSLWTSGYNEQFF
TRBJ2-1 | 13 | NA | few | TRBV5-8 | TGTGCCAGCAGCCATAGGGGAGTGGATGAGCAGTTCTTC | CASSHRGVDEQFF
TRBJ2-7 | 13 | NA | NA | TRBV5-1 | TGCGCCAGCAGCTTGAGTCACCCGTACGAGCAGTACTTC | CASSLSHPYEQYF
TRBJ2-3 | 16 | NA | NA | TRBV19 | TGTGCCAGTAGTAGCTTGAGCGGTTCTAGCACAGATACGCAGTATTTT | CASSSLSGSSTDTQYF
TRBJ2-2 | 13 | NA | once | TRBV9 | TGTGCCAGCAAACAAGGAGCCGTCGGGGAGCTGTTTTTT | CASKQGAVGELFF
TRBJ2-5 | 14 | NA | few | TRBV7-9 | TGTGCCAGCAGCTTAGGCACGAATAGGGAGACCCAGTACTTC | CASSLGTNRETQYF
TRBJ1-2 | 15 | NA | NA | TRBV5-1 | TGCGCCAGCAGCACCGTCCCTGCCTTCGACTATGGCTACACCTTC | CASSTVPAFDYGYTF
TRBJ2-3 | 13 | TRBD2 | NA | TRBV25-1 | TGTGCTGGGCGAACTAGCGGGAAAGATACGCAGTATTTT | CAGRTSGKDTQYF
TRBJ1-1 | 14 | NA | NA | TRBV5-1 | TGCGCCAGCCAGCCGATGGGGATTACGACTGAAGCTTTCTTT | CASQPMGITTEAFF
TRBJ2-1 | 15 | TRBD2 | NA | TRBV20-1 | TGCAGTGCTTCTAGCGGGAGGCTCTCCTACAATGAGCAGTTCTTC | CSASSGRLSYNEQFF
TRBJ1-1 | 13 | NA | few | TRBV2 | TGTGCCATACCCGGGACTGTGAACACTGAAGCTTTCTTT | CAIPGTVNTEAFF
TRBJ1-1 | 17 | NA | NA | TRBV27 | TGCGCCAGCAGTTTAGTTTGGGCACTGCCAAAGAACACTGAAGCTTTCTTT | CASSLVWALPKNTEAFF